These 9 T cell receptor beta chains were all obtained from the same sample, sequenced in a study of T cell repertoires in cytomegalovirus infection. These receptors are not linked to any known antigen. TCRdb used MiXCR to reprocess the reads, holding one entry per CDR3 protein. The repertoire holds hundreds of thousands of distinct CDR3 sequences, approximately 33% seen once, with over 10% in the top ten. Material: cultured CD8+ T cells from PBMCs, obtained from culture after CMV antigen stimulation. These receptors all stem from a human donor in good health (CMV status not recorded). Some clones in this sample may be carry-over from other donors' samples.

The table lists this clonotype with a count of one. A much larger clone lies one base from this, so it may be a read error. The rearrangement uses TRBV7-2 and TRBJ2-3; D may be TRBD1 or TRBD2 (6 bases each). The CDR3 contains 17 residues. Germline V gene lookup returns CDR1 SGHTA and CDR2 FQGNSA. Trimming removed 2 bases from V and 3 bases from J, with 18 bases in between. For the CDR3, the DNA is TGTGCCAGCAGCTTATTGGTCGTGAGGAGGGGGACAGATACGCAGTATTTT. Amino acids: CASSLLVVRRGTDTQYF. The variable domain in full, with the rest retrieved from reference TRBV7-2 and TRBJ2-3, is GAGVSQSPSNKVTEKGKDVELRCDPISGHTALYWYRQSLGQGLEFLIYFQGNSAPDKSGLPSDRFSAERTGGSVSTLTIQRTQQEDSAVYLCASSLLVVRRGTDTQYFGPGTRLTVL.

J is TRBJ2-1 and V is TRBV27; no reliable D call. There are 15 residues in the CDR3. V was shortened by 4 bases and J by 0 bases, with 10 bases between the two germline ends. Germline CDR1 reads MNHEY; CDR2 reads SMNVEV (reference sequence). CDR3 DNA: TGTGCCAGCAGTTCGTTCGGTAGCTCCTACAATGAGCAGTTCTTC. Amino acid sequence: CASSSFGSSYNEQFF.

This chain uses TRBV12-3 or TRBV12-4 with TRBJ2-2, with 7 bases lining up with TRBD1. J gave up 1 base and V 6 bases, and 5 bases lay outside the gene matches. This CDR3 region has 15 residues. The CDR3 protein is CASSRRDRNTGELFF. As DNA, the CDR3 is TGTGCCAGCAGCCGCCGGGACAGGAACACCGGGGAGCTGTTTTTT.

The CDR3 DNA is TGTGCCAGCTCACGTTTTGAAGGACTAGCCCCCTACAATGAGCAGTTCTTC. This sequence encodes CASSRFEGLAPYNEQFF. V and J are TRBV6-2 or TRBV6-3 and TRBJ2-1, with TRBD2 identical over 8 bases. With V trimmed by 8 bases and J by 2 bases, 14 bases remained unmatched. The CDR3 contains 17 residues. Germline assignment: CDR1 MNHEY and CDR2 SVGEGT.

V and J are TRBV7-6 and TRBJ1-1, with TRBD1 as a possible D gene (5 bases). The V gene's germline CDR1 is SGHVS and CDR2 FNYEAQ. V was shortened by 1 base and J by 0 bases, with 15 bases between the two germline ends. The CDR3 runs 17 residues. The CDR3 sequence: CASSLDVRDPMNTEAFF. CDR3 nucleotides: TGTGCCAGCAGCTTAGACGTGAGGGACCCCATGAACACTGAAGCTTTCTTT.

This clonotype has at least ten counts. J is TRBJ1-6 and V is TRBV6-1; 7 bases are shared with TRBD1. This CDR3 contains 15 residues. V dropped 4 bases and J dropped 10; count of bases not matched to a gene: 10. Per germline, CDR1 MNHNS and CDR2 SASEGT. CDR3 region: CASSGGDRPTSPLHF. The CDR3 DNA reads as TGTGCCAGCAGTGGAGGGGACAGACCCACCTCACCCCTCCACTTT.

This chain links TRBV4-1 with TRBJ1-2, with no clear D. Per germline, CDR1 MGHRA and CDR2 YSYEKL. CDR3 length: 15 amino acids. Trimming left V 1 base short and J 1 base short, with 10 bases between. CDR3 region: CASSQARTVNYGYTF. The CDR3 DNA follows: TGCGCCAGCAGCCAAGCAAGGACTGTTAACTATGGCTACACCTTC.

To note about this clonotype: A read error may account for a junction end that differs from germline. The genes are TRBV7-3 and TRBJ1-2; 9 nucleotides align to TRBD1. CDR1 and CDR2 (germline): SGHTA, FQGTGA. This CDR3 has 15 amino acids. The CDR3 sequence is CTSRLTGGGNYGYTF. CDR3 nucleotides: TGTACCAGCAGACTCACAGGGGGCGGAAACTATGGCTACACCTTC.

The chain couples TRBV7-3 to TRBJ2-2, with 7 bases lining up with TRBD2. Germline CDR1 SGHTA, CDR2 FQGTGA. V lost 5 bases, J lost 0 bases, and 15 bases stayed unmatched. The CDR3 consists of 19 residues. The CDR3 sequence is CASSPFFGLADANTGELFF. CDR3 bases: TGTGCCAGCAGCCCCTTTTTCGGGCTAGCGGATGCGAACACCGGGGAGCTGTTTTTT.